This T cell receptor beta chain was found in a study of radiotherapy plus CTLA-4 blockade in lung cancer. Study-level background: The study recorded objective responses in around a sixth of patients and disease control in 25% to 35%.

Study-level findings and limits: Radiotherapy with ipilimumab was followed by blood expansion of tumor-derived clones.

The repertoire was sequenced with immunoSEQ multiplex PCR; TCRdb's copy has only in-frame clones and lacks some. The data hold about 62,000 clones, with around 77% observed a single time. Worth noting for this clone: What it binds is unknown.

The CDR3 is 14 amino acids. Germline V gives CDR1 SGDLS, CDR2 YYNGEE. Trimming removed 0 bases from V and 4 bases from J; junction bases left unmatched: 3. The chain is built from TRBV9 and TRBJ1-2; 7 bases fit TRBD1. The TCR comes from a human donor with non-small cell lung cancer who had a complete response to radiotherapy plus ipilimumab. The specimen was peripheral blood, collected from a patient treated with radiotherapy plus ipilimumab. The CDR3 nucleotides read TGTGCCAGCAGCGTAGCGGGACAGACCTATGGCTACACCTTC. Residues: CASSVAGQTYGYTF.